The present T cell receptor (beta chain) was sequenced within a study of shared clonotypes between healthy human individuals. Replicate PCRs from sorted subsets contained roughly 200 ng DNA, which is roughly 30,000 T cell genomes. Profiled with immunoSEQ multiplex PCR; TCRdb holds only in-frame clones, not every one. The sample records about 230,000 clones, under 80% being singletons. The clonotype comes from a man aged 30-40 years in good health. Sequenced input: memory CD4+ T cells sorted from blood. Noted subset: CD45RA-negative fraction.

In nucleotides, the CDR3 is TGCAGCGTTTCACAGGGTTCTGGGGCCAACGTCCTGACTTTC. Residues: CSVSQGSGANVLTF. V usage is TRBV29-1 and J usage is TRBJ2-6, with D perhaps TRBD1 (6 bases). The CDR3 has 14 residues. Trimming took off 5 bases at V and 1 base at J, with 9 bases between the two ends. Germline assignment: CDR1 SQVTM and CDR2 ANQGSEA.